What follows are 16 T cell receptor beta chains derived from one specimen sequenced in a study of T cells in Graves' hyperthyroidism and ophthalmopathy. The investigators amplified TCR beta CDR3 regions from RNA transcripts. The HTBI set primed first-round TCR CDR3 RT-PCR. One entry per CDR3 protein results from TCRdb running MiXCR on the multiplex PCR reads. The data contain roughly 380,000 distinct CDR3 sequences, approximately 15% of them singletons. The source material was blood. The receptors shown here come from a woman aged 55-70 years with Graves' hyperthyroidism.

There are a few counts of this clonotype. The chain employs TRBV15 and TRBJ2-1; possibly TRBD2 for D (5 bases). CDR3 length: 16 residues. CDR1 LNHNV and CDR2 YYDKDF come from the germline V gene (reference sequence). Between the trimmed V and J ends, which lost 1 base and 4 bases, there was a span of 14 bases. CDR3 nucleotide sequence: TGTGCCACCAGCAGAGGGCTAGGAGGATCTTACAATGAGCAGTTCTTC. Its translation is CATSRGLGGSYNEQFF.

This clonotype was seen many times. The V and J genes are TRBV7-9 and TRBJ2-5; tentatively, D is TRBD1 or TRBD2 (5 bases each). This CDR3 spans 16 amino acids. Germline CDR1 and CDR2: SEHNR and FQNEAQ (reference sequence). The V end was cut by 5 bases, the J end by 4 bases, with 20 bases between. The CDR3 nucleotides read TGTGCCAGCAGCCATACCCGAGAGGGGCTGCGAGAGACCCAGTACTTC. Translated: CASSHTREGLRETQYF.

Ten or more counts support this clonotype. The V and J genes are TRBV27 and TRBJ2-5; possible D gene TRBD1, 5 bases. The germline V gene has CDR1 MNHEY and CDR2 SMNVEV (reference sequence). V gave up 7 bases and J gave up 5 bases, with 23 bases separating them. The CDR3 consists of 16 residues. The CDR3 region is CASTQTFPGMSETQYF. The CDR3 DNA sequence: TGTGCCAGCACTCAAACCTTTCCAGGGATGTCGGAGACCCAGTACTTC.

The chain is built from TRBV7-9 and TRBJ2-5; TRBD2 is a possible D gene (5 bases). This CDR3 region has 15 residues. Trimming cost V 5 bases and J 4 bases, with 17 bases left between them. Germline V gives CDR1 SEHNR, CDR2 FQNEAQ (reference sequence). The CDR3 sequence: CASSERASWVETQYF. CDR3 nucleotides: TGTGCCAGCAGCGAAAGGGCTAGCTGGGTAGAGACCCAGTACTTC.

This clonotype was counted at least ten times. The CDR3 loop is CSARGPNTEAFF. The CDR3 DNA is TGCAGTGCTAGAGGACCCAACACTGAAGCTTTCTTT. The chain recombines TRBV20-1 with TRBJ1-1, with D unclear. The CDR3 extends over 12 amino acids. Germline V gene sequence: CDR1 DFQATT, CDR2 SNEGSKA (reference sequence). Trimming pared 1 base from V and 2 bases from J, leaving 5 bases between.

The chain employs TRBV4-1 and TRBJ2-3, with TRBD1 matching over 8 bases. The CDR3 is 22 residues long. V shed 4 bases, J shed 0 bases, and the junction held 24 bases outside the gene matches. Germline V gene lookup returns CDR1 MGHRA and CDR2 YSYEKL. CDR3 region: CASSRSHTIGTGPRGSTDTQYF. The CDR3 region has the DNA TGCGCCAGCAGCCGCTCCCACACAATCGGGACAGGCCCCAGAGGGAGCACAGATACGCAGTATTTT.

The rearrangement links TRBV28 to TRBJ2-1, with 10 nucleotides matching TRBD2. J was trimmed by 7 bases and V by 8 bases; bases with no gene match: 14. The V gene's germline CDR1 is MDHEN and CDR2 SYDVKM. This CDR3 comprises 16 residues. The CDR3 DNA is TGTGCCAGCCTCCCGATCCGGACTAGCGGAGTAAATGAGCAGTTCTTC. Its translation is CASLPIRTSGVNEQFF. Full variable domain (outside the CDR3, taken from reference TRBV28 and TRBJ2-1): DVKVTQSSRYLVKRTGEKVFLECVQDMDHENMFWYRQDPGLGLRLIYFSYDVKMKEKGDIPEGYSVSREKKERFSLILESASTNQTSMYLCASLPIRTSGVNEQFFGPGTRLTVL.

The CDR3 bases are TGTGCCAGCAGTGAAAATGGAGAGACCCAGTACTTC. Its translation: CASSENGETQYF. The chain couples TRBV2 to TRBJ2-5; D uncertain. The CDR3 is 12 residues long. The germline V and J ends were trimmed by 2 bases and 4 bases, with 5 bases remaining between them. Looked up from germline, CDR1 is SNHLY and CDR2 is FYNNEI.

This clonotype has a count of ten or more. CDR3 in DNA: TGCGCCAGCAGCTTGCATCAGGGTGAAACAGATACGCAGTATTTT. It yields the protein CASSLHQGETDTQYF. The rearrangement links TRBV5-1 to TRBJ2-3; D may be TRBD1 (5 bases). Germline CDR1 and CDR2: SGHRS and YFSETQ. V dropped 1 base and J dropped 3 bases, with 12 bases sitting between them. This CDR3 has 15 amino acids.

V usage is TRBV2 and J usage is TRBJ1-4; TRBD1 might be the D (6 bases). V was cut by 7 bases and J by 3 bases, with 12 bases left in between. Germline V CDR1 and CDR2: SNHLY, FYNNEI. This CDR3 comprises 14 residues. The CDR3: CASTVRTANEKLFF. CDR3 sequence (DNA): TGTGCCAGCACGGTTCGGACAGCTAATGAAAAACTGTTTTTT.

This clonotype was counted at least ten times. V usage is TRBV6-2 or TRBV6-3 and J usage is TRBJ2-1, with TRBD2 identical over 11 bases. This CDR3 contains 15 residues. V lost 6 bases and J lost 7; bases outside the gene matches: 8. CDR1 MNHEY and CDR2 SVGEGT come from the germline V gene. The CDR3, as DNA: TGTGCCAGCAGAGAAAGACTAGCGGGAATAAATGAGCAGTTCTTC. This codes for CASRERLAGINEQFF.

This clonotype was counted ten times or more. The chain employs TRBV20-1 and TRBJ2-3; D perhaps matches TRBD2 (5 bases). Trimming cost V 3 bases and J 5 bases, with 9 bases left between them. CDR3 length equals 12 residues. The germline V gene encodes CDR1 DFQATT and CDR2 SNEGSKA (reference sequence). CDR3 protein: CSARDREDTQYF. In DNA, the CDR3 is TGCAGTGCTAGGGACCGGGAAGATACGCAGTATTTT.

This clonotype was picked up many times. The V call is TRBV5-1, the J call TRBJ2-7; possibly TRBD2 for D (5 bases). V gave up 4 bases and J gave up 6 bases, with 14 bases separating them. Germline V gene sequence: CDR1 SGHRS, CDR2 YFSETQ. The CDR3 extends over 13 amino acids. CDR3 region: CASSPGSGLEQYF. Here the CDR3 DNA reads TGCGCCAGCAGCCCGGGATCAGGACTCGAGCAGTACTTC.

This clonotype was observed many times. The chain uses TRBV13 and TRBJ1-2, with D perhaps matching TRBD1 (5 bases). Germline V gene lookup returns CDR1 PRHDT and CDR2 FYEKMQ (reference sequence). Trimming left V 2 bases short and J 2 bases short, with 18 bases between. CDR3 size: 17 residues. The CDR3 DNA reads TGTGCCAGCAGCTTAATGGGGTGGGGGACGTCGAACTATGGCTACACCTTC. It yields the protein CASSLMGWGTSNYGYTF.

This clonotype occurred a few times. The V and J genes are TRBV5-1 and TRBJ2-2; possibly TRBD1 for D (6 bases). The CDR3 is 15 residues long. The germline V and J ends were trimmed by 3 bases and 0 bases, with 9 bases remaining between them. Germline values: CDR1 SGHRS, CDR2 YFSETQ. The DNA for the CDR3 is TGCGCCAGCAGCTCCCGGACAGCGAACACCGGGGAGCTGTTTTTT. Encoded protein: CASSSRTANTGELFF.

This clonotype was seen a handful of times. The chain has TRBV10-3 and TRBJ1-2; D is perhaps TRBD1 (6 bases). Trimming took 4 bases from V and 4 from J, leaving 10 bases between them. This CDR3 is 13 amino acids long. Germline CDR1 reads ENHRY; CDR2 reads SYGVKD. The CDR3 protein is CAISAQGIYGYTF. Written as DNA, the CDR3 is TGTGCCATCAGTGCGCAGGGGATCTATGGCTACACCTTC.